Following are 24 T cell receptor beta chains from one sample sequenced in a study of control samples from healthy donors and cancer patients. Data came from immunoSEQ multiplex PCR; TCRdb stores just in-frame clones and leaves some out. The sample holds about 120,000 clones, approximately 94% seen once. The sample taken for sequencing was blood. These receptors were taken from a man aged 30 to 45 in good health.

The table lists this clone with a few counts. This sample also contains other DNA sequences that code for the same CDR3. The chain employs TRBV7-9 and TRBJ2-7, with a tentative D call TRBD1 (7 bases). Trimming took off 2 bases at V and 2 bases at J, with 10 bases between the two ends. This CDR3 region has 14 residues. The germline gives CDR1 SEHNR, CDR2 FQNEAQ (reference sequence). CDR3 nucleotide sequence: TGTGCCAGCAGCTTACAGGGGGGAGCCTACGAGCAGTACTTC. Its translation is CASSLQGGAYEQYF. Complete variable domain (other parts from reference TRBV7-9 and TRBJ2-7): DTGVSQNPRHKITKRGQNVTFRCDPISEHNRLYWYRQTLGQGPEFLTYFQNEAQLEKSRLLSDRFSAERPKGSFSTLEIQRTEQGDSAMYLCASSLQGGAYEQYFGPGTRLTVT.

The rearrangement joins TRBV6-4 to TRBJ1-1; D not resolved. The CDR3 is made up of 12 amino acids. V dropped 9 bases and J dropped 3 bases, with 11 bases sitting between them. Germline loops: CDR1 MRHNA, CDR2 SNTAGT. This chain's CDR3 is CARPGEDTEAFF. CDR3 bases: TGTGCCAGGCCAGGAGAGGACACTGAAGCTTTCTTT.

J is TRBJ2-7 and V is TRBV3-1 (or the pseudogene TRBV3-2); D is possibly TRBD1 or TRBD2 (6 bases each). Trimming removed 1 base from V and 2 bases from J, with 15 bases in between. This CDR3 is 16 amino acids long. CDR1 is LGHDT, CDR2 YNNKEL, per germline (reference sequence). In DNA, the CDR3 is TGTGCCAGCAGCCAAGCCCCGAAGGAGGGGGCCTACGAGCAGTACTTC. It specifies CASSQAPKEGAYEQYF.

CDR3 in DNA: TGTGCCAGCAGTCCCGCCCAGAGGAGTGAAGCTTTCTTT. Amino acids: CASSPAQRSEAFF. The rearrangement joins TRBV6-2 or TRBV6-3 to TRBJ1-1; D is undetermined. CDR3 length equals 13 residues. From germline, CDR1 is MNHEY and CDR2 SVGEGT. V lost 5 bases, J lost 7 bases, and 14 bases lay in between.

The chain has TRBV2 and TRBJ1-5; possibly TRBD1 for D (5 bases). The CDR3 has 13 residues. In germline, CDR1 is SNHLY, CDR2 FYNNEI. Trimming removed 4 bases from V and 7 bases from J, with 11 bases in between. This CDR3 reads CASSAGSVQPQHF. In DNA, the CDR3 is TGTGCCAGCAGTGCAGGGTCTGTACAGCCCCAGCATTTT. Variable domain in full (rest from reference TRBV2 and TRBJ1-5): EPEVTQTPSHQVTQMGQEVILRCVPISNHLYFYWYRQILGQKVEFLVSFYNNEISEKSEIFDDQFSVERPDGSNFTLKIRSTKLEDSAMYFCASSAGSVQPQHFGDGTRLSIL.

The CDR3 coding sequence is TGTGCCAGCAGCTTGGACGGAGACTCCTACGAGCAGTACTTC. Protein product: CASSLDGDSYEQYF. The chain has TRBV5-8 and TRBJ2-7; D is unclear. The germline gives CDR1 SGHTS, CDR2 YDEGEE. V dropped 0 bases and J dropped 0 bases, with 7 bases sitting between them. The CDR3 is 14 residues long.

A single count supports this clone. The genes are TRBV5-1 and TRBJ1-5, with a tentative D call TRBD1 (5 bases). V lost 1 base, J lost 2 bases, and 7 bases lay in between. Germline CDR1 reads SGHRS; CDR2 reads YFSETQ. This CDR3 contains 14 residues. CDR3 sequence: CASSLQGGNQPQHF. The CDR3 region has the DNA TGCGCCAGCAGCTTGCAAGGGGGCAATCAGCCCCAGCATTTT.

The chain combines TRBV7-9 with TRBJ2-2; 9 bases agree with TRBD1. This CDR3 has 18 residues. Trimming took 5 bases from V and 5 from J; bases not matched to a gene: 15. Germline loops: CDR1 SEHNR, CDR2 FQNEAQ (reference sequence). CDR3 loop: CASSGPQDRDRDTGELFF. CDR3 nucleotide sequence: TGTGCCAGCAGCGGTCCTCAGGACCGGGACAGGGATACCGGGGAGCTGTTTTTT.

The chain combines TRBV5-6 with TRBJ2-3; possibly TRBD2 for D (7 bases). Germline CDR1 SGHDT, CDR2 YYEEEE. The CDR3 has 15 residues. V lost 0 bases and J 4 bases, leaving 12 bases between the germline ends. For the CDR3, the DNA is TGTGCCAGCAGCTTGGACGGGGGGCGGGCAGATACGCAGTATTTT. The encoded protein is CASSLDGGRADTQYF.

V is TRBV7-9 and J is TRBJ1-5; D is unclear. The CDR3 consists of 13 residues. The V gene lost 0 bases and the J gene lost 9 bases, with 9 bases spanning the gap. Looked up from germline, CDR1 is SEHNR and CDR2 is FQNEAQ (reference sequence). For the CDR3, the DNA is TGTGCCAGCAGCTTAGCCGGGTGGGGGCCCCAGCATTTT. It codes for CASSLAGWGPQHF.

The genes are TRBV6-2 or TRBV6-3 and TRBJ2-4; 9 nucleotides match TRBD1. The CDR3 runs to 17 residues. J gave up 3 bases and V 4 bases, and 10 bases lay outside the gene matches. CDR1 and CDR2 (germline): MNHEY, SVGEGT. The CDR3 here is CASSLHTGGKGKNIQYF. The CDR3 DNA reads TGTGCCAGCAGTTTACATACAGGGGGCAAGGGCAAAAACATTCAGTACTTC.

The chain couples TRBV11-2 to TRBJ2-7, with TRBD1 identical over 10 bases. Germline V lookup: CDR1 SGHAT, CDR2 FQNNGV. Trimming cost V 5 bases and J 2 bases; bases outside gene matches: 3. The CDR3 has 14 amino acids. In DNA, the CDR3 is TGTGCCAGCAGCGCCGGGACAGGGGCCTACGAGCAGTACTTC. Residues: CASSAGTGAYEQYF.

The V and J genes are TRBV7-2 and TRBJ2-7; TRBD2 matches 9 bases. The CDR3 has 14 residues. J lost 1 base, V lost 3 bases, and 1 base had no gene match. Germline V lookup: CDR1 SGHTA, CDR2 FQGNSA. DNA of the CDR3: TGTGCCAGCAGCTTCGCGGGGGGGTCCTACGAGCAGTACTTC. The encoded protein is CASSFAGGSYEQYF.

J is TRBJ1-1 and V is TRBV7-8, with 7 bases matching TRBD1. The ends lost 1 base at V and 2 bases at J; junction bases unmatched: 10. The CDR3 consists of 17 residues. Germline CDR1 and CDR2: SGHVS and FQNEAQ. Here the CDR3 reads CASSLDRGLHRNTEAFF. In DNA form, the CDR3 reads TGTGCCAGCAGCTTAGACAGGGGACTTCACCGAAACACTGAAGCTTTCTTT.

The chain links TRBV30 to TRBJ1-2; D is uncertain. In germline, CDR1 is GTSNPN, CDR2 SVGIG (reference sequence). With 1 base removed from V and 10 bases from J, the gap between germline ends came to 13 bases. The CDR3 is 12 residues long. The CDR3 here is CAWSGPTVAYTF. The DNA for the CDR3 is TGTGCCTGGAGTGGTCCTACCGTGGCCTACACCTTC. Full variable domain (missing parts from reference TRBV30 and TRBJ1-2): SQTIHQWPATLVQPVGSPLSLECTVEGTSNPNLYWYRQAAGRGLQLLFYSVGIGQISSEVPQNLSASRPQDRQFILSSKKLLLSDSGFYLCAWSGPTVAYTFGSGTRLTVV.

The rearrangement links TRBV6-1 to TRBJ1-5; no reliable D call. V gave up 1 base and J gave up 0 bases, with 7 bases separating them. CDR1 and CDR2 from the germline V gene are MNHNS and SASEGT. CDR3 length equals 15 residues. CDR3 residues: CASSEDGYSNQPQHF. The CDR3 DNA sequence: TGTGCCAGCAGTGAAGATGGGTATAGCAATCAGCCCCAGCATTTT.

The chain employs TRBV27 and TRBJ1-2, with D perhaps TRBD1 (5 bases). From germline, CDR1 is MNHEY and CDR2 SMNVEV (reference sequence). Deletions cut 5 bases from V and 5 bases from J, with 15 bases between. This CDR3 is built from 14 residues. This CDR3 is CASSPRRQLYGYTF. In DNA form, the CDR3 reads TGTGCCAGCAGTCCCCGCCGACAGTTATATGGCTACACCTTC.

The V gene is TRBV2, the J gene TRBJ1-5; D unclear. The CDR3 has 13 amino acids. The germline V gene has CDR1 SNHLY and CDR2 FYNNEI. Trimming cost V 2 bases and J 7 bases, with 9 bases left between them. The CDR3 bases are TGTGCCAGCAGTGAATGGGGAGGCCAGCCCCAGCATTTT. Residues: CASSEWGGQPQHF.

This clone was seen only once. Here the CDR3 reads CAISEGTWTGELFF. The CDR3, as DNA: TGTGCCATCAGTGAGGGGACTTGGACCGGGGAGCTGTTTTTT. The J gene is TRBJ2-2, the V gene TRBV10-3, with D possibly TRBD2 on 6 matching bases. From germline, CDR1 is ENHRY and CDR2 SYGVKD. The CDR3 has 14 residues. The V end lost 2 bases, the J end lost 5 bases, and 9 bases lay between the germline ends.

The chain uses TRBV25-1 and TRBJ2-7, with D maybe TRBD1 (5 bases). Germline CDR1 is MGHDK and CDR2 is SYGVNS. V was cut by 11 bases and J by 1 base, with 30 bases left in between. This CDR3 comprises 18 residues. DNA of the CDR3: TGTGCCTCCTTTAAGAATCTAAAAGGGGTTACGAGTTCCTACGAGCAGTACTTC. This codes for CASFKNLKGVTSSYEQYF.

In the case of this clone: An end of the junction differs from the germline gene, which may be a read error. The chain carries TRBV2 and TRBJ1-3, with D uncertain. Germline lookup yields CDR1 SNHLY and CDR2 FYNNEI. The CDR3 has 11 residues. CDR3 sequence: CASSEQYRAHF. The CDR3 region has the DNA TGTGCCAGCAGTGAACAATACCGGGCTCATTTT.

The chain employs TRBV4-3 and TRBJ2-5, with no clear D. Germline V gene sequence: CDR1 LGHNA, CDR2 YSLEER. V lost 0 bases and J lost 1, with 6 bases in between. The CDR3 is 14 residues long. The CDR3 region has the DNA TGCGCCAGCAGCCAAGACTACCGCCAAGAGACCCAGTACTTC. Its translation: CASSQDYRQETQYF.

The gene calls are TRBV6-2 or TRBV6-3 and TRBJ2-1; D could derive from TRBD1 or TRBD2 (6 bases each). Looked up from germline, CDR1 is MNHEY and CDR2 is SVGEGT. Trimming took off 6 bases at V and 0 bases at J, with 12 bases between the two ends. The CDR3 is 15 residues long. In DNA form, the CDR3 reads TGTGCCAGCAGCGGAGGGGGGCTCTCCTACAATGAGCAGTTCTTC. Translating gives CASSGGGLSYNEQFF.

This chain joins TRBV19 and TRBJ1-6; D perhaps matches TRBD1 (6 bases). Trimming left V 1 base short and J 9 bases short, with 13 bases between. The germline gives CDR1 LNHDA, CDR2 SQIVND (reference sequence). This CDR3 is built from 15 residues. CDR3 sequence reads: CASSIVAQGSSPLHF. In nucleotides, the CDR3 is TGTGCCAGTAGTATAGTTGCACAGGGTAGTTCACCCCTCCACTTT. Full variable domain (remainder filled in from reference TRBV19 and TRBJ1-6): DGGITQSPKYLFRKEGQNVTLSCEQNLNHDAMYWYRQDPGQGLRLIYYSQIVNDFQKGDIAEGYSVSREKKESFPLTVTSAQKNPTAFYLCASSIVAQGSSPLHFGNGTRLTVT.